The text below deals with one T cell receptor beta chain. Its antigen is unknown. The CDR3 totals 15 residues. The germline V gene encodes CDR1 MNHEY and CDR2 SMNVEV (reference sequence). V trimming: 7 bases; J trimming: 13 bases; junction bases outside the gene matches: 15. Alongside a J-beta primer mix, a sample-barcoded 5' primer served in a second PCR lasting about 7 to 12 cycles. A single record per CDR3 protein comes from TCRdb applying MiXCR to the 5' RACE reads. The sample has just over 1 million distinct CDR3 sequences, more than 40% seen once; the top ten hold over 15%. This sample stems from a study of blood T cells in healthy people across ages. Overall study findings and caveats: A roughly linear fall in TCR beta diversity per million T cells was seen with increasing age. Correlation between TCR beta diversity and naive T cell percentage was strong. Whereas aged donors had fewer naive CD4+ cells, long-lived donors had more of them and higher diversity.

The receptor's source is a woman aged 55-70 years in good health. Material for sequencing was blood. V usage is TRBV27 and J usage is TRBJ2-4, with 11 positions matching TRBD2. CDR3 in DNA: TGTGCCAGCAAGGAACTAGCGGGAGTTTACAATGAGCAGTACTTC. Amino acids: CASKELAGVYNEQYF.